This TCR beta chain emerged from a study of identical twins. This CDR3 comprises 13 residues. Germline CDR1 SQVTM, CDR2 ANQGSEA. TCRdb fed the 5' RACE reads into MiXCR, producing one record per CDR3 protein. The sample has 460,000 or so distinct CDR3 sequences, 12% to 15% seen once. Points from the study as a whole: Models underestimated how often monozygotic twins shared out-of-frame TCR alpha.

To note about this clonotype: Its antigen is not known. The junction departs from the called germline gene at one end, perhaps through a read error.

Separately, the same data were catalogued under a study of yellow fever vaccine responses in identical twins.

The chain employs TRBV29-1 and TRBJ2-3, with D tentatively TRBD1 (5 bases). The receptor was derived from a woman younger than 30 in good health. Sequenced sample: CD4+ T cells sorted from blood. CDR3 region: CSVGGRVTDMQYF. CDR3 bases: TGCAGCGTGGGTGGTAGGGTGACAGATATGCAGTATTTT.